A single T cell receptor beta chain is shown here with its context. It lacks a known antigen. No quality values exist for individual bases; no much larger clone is one base distant. This specimen comes from a study of PD-1 blockade in classical Hodgkin lymphoma (dated by TCRdb to the early 2020s). About the full investigation: Nivolumab dosing was 3 mg/kg intravenously every 2 weeks, continuing until either disease progression or unacceptable toxicity. To define a peripheral blood immune signature of response to PD-1 blockade in classical Hodgkin lymphoma, the study combined TCR beta sequencing with CyTOF. What the work shows at the level of the full study, not this receptor alone: Trial patients achieving complete response had baseline diversity similar to newly diagnosed patients, whereas partial responders and progressors had significantly lower diversity. The study was restricted to a single clinical trial cohort, and the causes of repertoire differences, possibly disease activity or prior therapy, were left undefined. CD4+ but not CD8+ TCR diversity rose significantly by C4D1 (p=0.0027 vs p=0.16), most apparent in complete responders (p=0.02). Baseline TCR diversity was reported as lower in newly diagnosed patients than in healthy donors, and lower still in relapsed/refractory patients. Lower diversity was observed in patients in whom nivolumab was started less than 1 year after ASCT, and these patients were excluded from later analyses so that confounding by immune reconstitution would be avoided.

Read against the paper, the sample's time point label means: cycle 1 day 1 (C1D1), immediately before nivolumab initiation. Every trial patient had relapsed after autologous stem cell transplantation, and cohorts A, B and C differed in prior brentuximab vedotin exposure. CD8+ T cells were purified from thawed PBMCs by magnetic negative selection with a Miltenyi CD8+ T cell isolation kit. The trial cohort was composed of over 50 patients with relapsed/refractory classical Hodgkin lymphoma, for whom complete response, partial response or progressive disease was recorded as best overall response. Trial patients were treated with single-agent nivolumab in the multi-cohort phase II CheckMate 205 trial. An independent review committee assessed best overall response by applying the 2007 International Working Group response criteria. Trial PBMCs were collected just before the start of nivolumab (C1D1) and during therapy at cycle 2 day 1 and cycle 4 day 1. Peripheral blood was collected in 8 mL Vacutainer Cell Preparation Tubes, from which PBMCs were isolated by centrifugation and then cryopreserved. Purified CD4+ and CD8+ fractions were prepared only for cases in which an additional PBMC sample was available. On LS columns in a quadroMACS separator, the magnetically labelled cells were depleted, and the flow-through was collected as the purified fraction.

Genomic DNA was isolated using the Qiagen DNeasy kit from unsorted PBMCs as well as from negatively selected CD4+ and CD8+ fractions. TCR beta CDR3 regions were amplified by immunoSEQ multiplex PCR using primers annealing to V and J segments. A synthetic immune receptor repertoire was used to minimize amplification bias, and remaining bias was computationally removed after sequencing. The source study handled its data this way. Custom Python scripts were used to quantify repertoire diversity as the Shannon entropy index. The unsorted, CD4+ and CD8+ repertoires were each analyzed separately, with the exception of combined analyses, where CD4+ and CD8+ sequences were merged in silico. Clonal expansion was defined as at least a 2-fold frequency increase after treatment relative to C1D1, with a pseudocount of 0.5 for undetected baseline clones. Clones with 0 or 1 copy at C1D1 were classified as singleton clones, and clones with 2 or more copies were classified as non-singleton clones. Clones expanded in unsorted samples were assigned a CD4+, CD8+ or unknown annotation through matching of protein sequences in sorted samples from the same patient. Wilcoxon tests on paired samples were used to test changes in diversity from C1D1 to C4D1. The clones in this table, taken by TCRdb from immuneACCESS, are in-frame only. Not every clone is retained; where verified, under half of the shortfall comes from an unresolved V gene, and the cause of the rest is unknown. The V and J calls and clone size are taken from that table; D and trimming were inferred from the DNA. The sample yields more than 9,500 clones; approximately 81% were counted once. Together, the top ten hold less than 50% of the sample.

Cut back by 1 base and 4 bases, the V and J ends lie 16 bases apart. Measured from the cysteine to the phenylalanine, the CDR3 is 16 residues long. CDR3 DNA only is kept here, 48 bases in frame from base 1. CDR1 SGHAT and CDR2 FQNNGV were looked up in the germline V gene. The sequencing here drew on CD8+ T cells from blood, taken at baseline. The sequence derives from a human donor with classical Hodgkin lymphoma. The chain couples TRBV11-2 to TRBJ1-2; the D gene is possibly TRBD1, with 6 bases matching. The DNA sequence reads TGTGCCAGCAGCTTAGGGGGCAGGGGCCCTTTCTATGGCTACACCTTC. It codes for CASSLGGRGPFYGYTF. Reference TRBV11-2 and TRBJ1-2 genes cover what lies past the CDR3, so the full variable domain is EAGVAQSPRYKIIEKRQSVAFWCNPISGHATLYWYQQILGQGPKLLIQFQNNGVVDDSQLPKDRFSAERLKGVDSTLKIQPAKLEDSAVYLCASSLGGRGPFYGYTFGSGTRLTVV.